This TCR beta chain was sequenced during a study of cytomegalovirus exposure and HLA in healthy donors. Study background: T cells numbering around 200 million yielded fewer than 140 million unique TCR beta sequences in an earlier analysis. General study findings and limits: 87-base-pair reads could not separate some V segments, including TRBV6-2 and TRBV6-3. It was assumed in the presence/absence analyses that sequencing depth was roughly uniform across donors.

The PCR employed 60 Vbeta primers together with 13 Jbeta primers. Sequencing used immunoSEQ multiplex PCR; TCRdb keeps in-frame clones, though not all of them. The sample holds about 160,000 clones, around four fifths seen once. Points on this clone: Antigen unknown.

The CDR3 totals 16 residues. Healthy bone marrow donors made up the donor group. V gene TRBV21-1 combines with J gene TRBJ1-5. TRBV21-1 corresponds to a pseudogene. This receptor was obtained from a boy aged 2 to 10 in good health and CMV-seronegative. The sequenced sample consisted of PBMCs. The chain's CDR3 is CASSPRGGREYQPQHF. The CDR3 coding sequence is TGTGCCAGCAGCCCTAGGGGGGGCAGGGAGTATCAGCCCCAGCATTTT.